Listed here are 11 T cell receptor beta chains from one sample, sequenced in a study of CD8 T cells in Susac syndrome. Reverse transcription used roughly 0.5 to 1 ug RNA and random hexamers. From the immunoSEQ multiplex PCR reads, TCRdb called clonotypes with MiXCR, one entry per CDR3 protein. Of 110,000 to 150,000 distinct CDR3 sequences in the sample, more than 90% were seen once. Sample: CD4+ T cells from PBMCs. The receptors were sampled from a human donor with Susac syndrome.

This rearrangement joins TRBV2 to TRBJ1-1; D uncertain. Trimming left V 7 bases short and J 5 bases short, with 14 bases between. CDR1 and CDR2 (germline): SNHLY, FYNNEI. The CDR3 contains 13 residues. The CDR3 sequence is CASTLGWQTEAFF. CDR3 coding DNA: TGTGCCAGCACCCTTGGCTGGCAGACTGAAGCTTTCTTT.

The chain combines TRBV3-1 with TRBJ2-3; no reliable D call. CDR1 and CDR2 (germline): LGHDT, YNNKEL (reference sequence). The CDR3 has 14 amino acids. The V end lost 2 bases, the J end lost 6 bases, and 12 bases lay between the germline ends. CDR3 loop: CASSQTSLRDTQYF. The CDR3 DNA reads TGTGCCAGCAGCCAAACCTCATTACGGGATACGCAGTATTTT.

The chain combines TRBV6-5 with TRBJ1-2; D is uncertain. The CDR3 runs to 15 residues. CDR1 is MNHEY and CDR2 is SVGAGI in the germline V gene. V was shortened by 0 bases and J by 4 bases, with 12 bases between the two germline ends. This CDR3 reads CASSYSPAGPYGYTF. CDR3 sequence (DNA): TGTGCCAGCAGTTACTCCCCGGCAGGCCCCTATGGCTACACCTTC.

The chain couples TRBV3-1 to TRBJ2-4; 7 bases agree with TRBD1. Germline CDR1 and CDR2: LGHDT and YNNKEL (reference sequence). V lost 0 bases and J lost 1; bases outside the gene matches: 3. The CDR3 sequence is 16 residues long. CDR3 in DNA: TGTGCCAGCAGCCAAGAAGGGGGCGGTGCCAAAAACATTCAGTACTTC. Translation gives CASSQEGGGAKNIQYF.

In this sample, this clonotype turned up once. CDR3 amino acids: CATAMVAGALGETQYF. In nucleotides, the CDR3 is TGTGCCACCGCCATGGTGGCGGGAGCTTTGGGGGAGACCCAGTACTTC. This chain connects TRBV5-4 to TRBJ2-5, with 7 nucleotides matching TRBD2. The CDR3 covers 16 residues. V shed 9 bases, J shed 5 bases, and the junction held 19 bases outside the gene matches. The germline V gene encodes CDR1 SGHNT and CDR2 YYREEE (reference sequence).

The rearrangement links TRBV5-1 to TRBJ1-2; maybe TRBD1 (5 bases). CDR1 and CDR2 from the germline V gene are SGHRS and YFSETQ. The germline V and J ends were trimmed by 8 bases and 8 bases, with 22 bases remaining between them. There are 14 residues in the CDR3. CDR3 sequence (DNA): TGCGCCAGTAGACCGGACACCCAAGAACGGGGCTACACCTTC. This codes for CASRPDTQERGYTF.

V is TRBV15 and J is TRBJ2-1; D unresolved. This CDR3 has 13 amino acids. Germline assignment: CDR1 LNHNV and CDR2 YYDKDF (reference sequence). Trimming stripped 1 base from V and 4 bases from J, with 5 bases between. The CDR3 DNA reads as TGTGCCACCAGCAGAGGGGGATACAATGAGCAGTTCTTC. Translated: CATSRGGYNEQFF. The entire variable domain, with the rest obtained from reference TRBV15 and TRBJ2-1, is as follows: DAMVIQNPRYQVTQFGKPVTLSCSQTLNHNVMYWYQQKSSQAPKLLFHYYDKDFNNEADTPDNFQSRRPNTSFCFLDIRSPGLGDTAMYLCATSRGGYNEQFFGPGTRLTVL.

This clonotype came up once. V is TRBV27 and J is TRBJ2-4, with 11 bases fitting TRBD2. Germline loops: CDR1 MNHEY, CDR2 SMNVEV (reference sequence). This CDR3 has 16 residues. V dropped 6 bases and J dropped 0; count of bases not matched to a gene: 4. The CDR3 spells CASRRLAGIAKNIQYF. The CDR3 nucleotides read TGTGCCAGCAGAAGACTAGCGGGGATAGCCAAAAACATTCAGTACTTC.

This CDR3 is CASSLWVDTEAFF. CDR3 nucleotides: TGTGCCAGCAGTTTATGGGTGGACACTGAAGCTTTCTTT. This chain links TRBV27 with TRBJ1-1, with D uncertain. Trimming took 1 base from V and 3 from J, leaving 6 bases between them. This CDR3 is 13 amino acids long. Germline CDR1 MNHEY, CDR2 SMNVEV (reference sequence).

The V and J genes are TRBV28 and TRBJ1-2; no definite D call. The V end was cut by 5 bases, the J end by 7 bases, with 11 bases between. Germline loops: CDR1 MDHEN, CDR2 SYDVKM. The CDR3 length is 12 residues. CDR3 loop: CASSEGDGGYTF. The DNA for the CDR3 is TGTGCCAGCAGTGAGGGAGACGGTGGCTACACCTTC.

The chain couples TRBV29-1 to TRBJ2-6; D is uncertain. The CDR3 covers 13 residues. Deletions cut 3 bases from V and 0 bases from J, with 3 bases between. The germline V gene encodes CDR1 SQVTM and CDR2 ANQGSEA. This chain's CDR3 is CSVEGSGANVLTF. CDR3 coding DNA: TGCAGCGTTGAGGGCTCTGGGGCCAACGTCCTGACTTTC.